The present entry profiles one T cell receptor beta chain with its context. The antigen is unknown. Nominal health characterized the donors when sampled, though unrecorded immune exposures were likely. The data are from a study of cytomegalovirus exposure and HLA in healthy donors. Study-level points and caveats: Reportedly, TCR beta sequences accurately predicted HLA-A and HLA-B alleles in most subjects.

Germline V gives CDR1 MDHEN, CDR2 SYDVKM. There are 14 residues in the CDR3. The V segment lost 10 bases and the J segment 4 bases; nucleotides outside the gene matches: 12. The PCR ran on 60 Vbeta and 13 Jbeta primers. Sequencing used immunoSEQ multiplex PCR; TCRdb keeps in-frame clones, though not all of them. This sample's table has roughly 190,000 clones. This receptor was identified in a man in his thirties or forties in good health and CMV-seronegative. The rearrangement joins TRBV28 to TRBJ1-2; 7 bases are a match to TRBD1. Sequenced sample: PBMCs. The CDR3 DNA reads TGTGCCACATTCGAGAGGGGGACAGCCTATGGCTACACCTTC. It specifies CATFERGTAYGYTF.